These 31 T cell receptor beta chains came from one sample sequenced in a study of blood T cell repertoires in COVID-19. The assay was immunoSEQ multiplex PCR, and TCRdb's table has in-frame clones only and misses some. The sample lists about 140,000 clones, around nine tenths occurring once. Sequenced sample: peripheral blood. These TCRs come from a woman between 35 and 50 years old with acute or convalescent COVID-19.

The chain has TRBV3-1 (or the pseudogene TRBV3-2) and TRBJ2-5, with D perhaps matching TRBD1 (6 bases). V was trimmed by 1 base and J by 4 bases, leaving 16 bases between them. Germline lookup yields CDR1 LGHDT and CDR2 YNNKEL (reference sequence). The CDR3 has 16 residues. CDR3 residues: CASSQALGQGRETQYF. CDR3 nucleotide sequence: TGTGCCAGCAGCCAAGCCCTGGGCCAGGGGAGAGAGACCCAGTACTTC.

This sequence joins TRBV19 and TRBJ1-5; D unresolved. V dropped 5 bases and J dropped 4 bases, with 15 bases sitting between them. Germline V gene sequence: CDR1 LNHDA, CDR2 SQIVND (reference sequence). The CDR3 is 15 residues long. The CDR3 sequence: CASSPPYRVNQPQHF. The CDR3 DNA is TGTGCCAGTAGTCCGCCCTACAGAGTGAATCAGCCCCAGCATTTT.

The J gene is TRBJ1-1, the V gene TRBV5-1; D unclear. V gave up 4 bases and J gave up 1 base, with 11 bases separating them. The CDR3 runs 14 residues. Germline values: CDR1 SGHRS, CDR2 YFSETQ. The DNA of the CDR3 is TGCGCCAGCAGCATTACACGGGGGAACACTGAAGCTTTCTTT. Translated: CASSITRGNTEAFF.

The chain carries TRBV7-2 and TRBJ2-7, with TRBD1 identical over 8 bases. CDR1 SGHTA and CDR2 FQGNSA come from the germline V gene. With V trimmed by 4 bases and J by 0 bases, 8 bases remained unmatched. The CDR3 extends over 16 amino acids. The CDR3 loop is CASSSRDRKSSYEQYF. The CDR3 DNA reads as TGTGCCAGCAGCTCCCGGGACAGGAAGAGCTCCTACGAGCAGTACTTC.

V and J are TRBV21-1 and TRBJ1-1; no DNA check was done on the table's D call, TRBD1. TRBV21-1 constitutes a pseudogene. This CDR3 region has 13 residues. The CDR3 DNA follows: TGTGCCAGCAGCAAAGGTAGGGGGACTGAAGCTTTCTTT. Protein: CASSKGRGTEAFF.

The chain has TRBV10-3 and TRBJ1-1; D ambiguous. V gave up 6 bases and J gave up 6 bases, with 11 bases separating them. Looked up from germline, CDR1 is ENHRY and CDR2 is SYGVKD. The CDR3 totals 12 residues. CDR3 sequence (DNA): TGTGCCATCAGGCCAGGCTACGCTGAAGCTTTCTTT. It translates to CAIRPGYAEAFF.

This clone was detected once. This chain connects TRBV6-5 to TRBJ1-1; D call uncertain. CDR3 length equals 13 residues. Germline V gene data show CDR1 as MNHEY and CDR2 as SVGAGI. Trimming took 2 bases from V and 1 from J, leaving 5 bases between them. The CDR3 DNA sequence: TGTGCCAGCAGTTACCGAGGGAACACTGAAGCTTTCTTT. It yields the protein CASSYRGNTEAFF.

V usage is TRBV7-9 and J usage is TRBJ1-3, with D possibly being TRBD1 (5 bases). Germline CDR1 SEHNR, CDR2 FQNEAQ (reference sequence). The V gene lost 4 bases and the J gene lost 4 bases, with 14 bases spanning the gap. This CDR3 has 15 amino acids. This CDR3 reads CASSSSGGSGNTIYF. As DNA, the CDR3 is TGTGCCAGCAGCTCCTCCGGGGGGTCCGGAAACACCATATATTTT.

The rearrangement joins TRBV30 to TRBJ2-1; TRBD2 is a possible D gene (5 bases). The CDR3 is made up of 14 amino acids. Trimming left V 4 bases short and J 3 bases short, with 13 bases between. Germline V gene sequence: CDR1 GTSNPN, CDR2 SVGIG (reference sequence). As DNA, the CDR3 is TGTGCCTGGAAATTCAACGCGGGCTACAATGAGCAGTTCTTC. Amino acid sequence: CAWKFNAGYNEQFF.

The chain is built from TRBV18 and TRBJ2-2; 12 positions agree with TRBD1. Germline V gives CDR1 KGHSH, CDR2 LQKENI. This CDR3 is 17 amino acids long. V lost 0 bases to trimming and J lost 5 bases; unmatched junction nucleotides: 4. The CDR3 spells CASSPPGQGARTGELFF. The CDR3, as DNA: TGTGCCAGCTCACCACCGGGACAGGGGGCGCGAACCGGGGAGCTGTTTTTT.

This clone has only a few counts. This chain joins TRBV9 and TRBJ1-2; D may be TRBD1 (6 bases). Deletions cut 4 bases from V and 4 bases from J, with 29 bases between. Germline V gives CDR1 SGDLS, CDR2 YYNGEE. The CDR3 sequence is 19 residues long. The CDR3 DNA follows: TGTGCCAGCAGCCCCCGAGGGGGTACAGGGTCTTCCTTTTTCTATGGCTACACCTTC. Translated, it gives CASSPRGGTGSSFFYGYTF.

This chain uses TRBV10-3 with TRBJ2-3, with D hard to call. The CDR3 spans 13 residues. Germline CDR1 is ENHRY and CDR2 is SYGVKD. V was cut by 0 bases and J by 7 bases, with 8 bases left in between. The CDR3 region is CAISESQANTQYF. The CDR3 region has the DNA TGTGCCATCAGTGAGTCGCAGGCGAATACGCAGTATTTT.

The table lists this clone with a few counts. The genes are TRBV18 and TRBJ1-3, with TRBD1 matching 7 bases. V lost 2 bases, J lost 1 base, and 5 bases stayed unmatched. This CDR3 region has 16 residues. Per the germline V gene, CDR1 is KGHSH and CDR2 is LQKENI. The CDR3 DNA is TGTGCCAGCTCACCAGACAGGGTGAGGTCTGGAAACACCATATATTTT. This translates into CASSPDRVRSGNTIYF. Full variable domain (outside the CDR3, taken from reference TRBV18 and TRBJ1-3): NAGVMQNPRHLVRRRGQEARLRCSPMKGHSHVYWYRQLPEEGLKFMVYLQKENIIDESGMPKERFSAEFPKEGPSILRIQQVVRGDSAAYFCASSPDRVRSGNTIYFGEGSWLTVV.

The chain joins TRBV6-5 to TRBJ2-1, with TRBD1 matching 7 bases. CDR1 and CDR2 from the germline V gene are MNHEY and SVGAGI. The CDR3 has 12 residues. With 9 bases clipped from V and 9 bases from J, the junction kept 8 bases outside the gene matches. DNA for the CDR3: TGTGCCAGTCATCAGGGGGTGGGTGAGCAGTTCTTC. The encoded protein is CASHQGVGEQFF.

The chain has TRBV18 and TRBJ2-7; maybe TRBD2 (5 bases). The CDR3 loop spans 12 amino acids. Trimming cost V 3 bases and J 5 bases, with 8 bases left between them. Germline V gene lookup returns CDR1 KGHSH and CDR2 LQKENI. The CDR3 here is CASSPWGDEQYF. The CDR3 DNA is TGTGCCAGCTCACCGTGGGGAGACGAGCAGTACTTC.

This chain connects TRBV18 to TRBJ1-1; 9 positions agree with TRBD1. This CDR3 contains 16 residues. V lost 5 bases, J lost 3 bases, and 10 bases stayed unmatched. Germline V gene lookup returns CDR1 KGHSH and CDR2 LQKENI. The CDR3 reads CASSGTGTKLDTEAFF. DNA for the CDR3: TGTGCCAGCTCAGGGACAGGGACCAAGCTGGACACTGAAGCTTTCTTT.

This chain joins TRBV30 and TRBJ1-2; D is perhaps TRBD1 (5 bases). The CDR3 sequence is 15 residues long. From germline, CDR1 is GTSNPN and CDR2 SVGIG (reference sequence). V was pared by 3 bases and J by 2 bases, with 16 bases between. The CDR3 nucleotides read TGTGCCTGGAGAGAACTGGACATTTCAAACTATGGCTACACCTTC. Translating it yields CAWRELDISNYGYTF.

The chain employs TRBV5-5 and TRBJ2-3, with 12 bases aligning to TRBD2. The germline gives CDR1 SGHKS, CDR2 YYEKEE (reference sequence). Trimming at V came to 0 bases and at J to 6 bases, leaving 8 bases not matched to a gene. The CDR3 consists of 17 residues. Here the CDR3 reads CASSLGLAGGLLDTQYF. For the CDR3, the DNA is TGTGCCAGCAGCTTGGGGCTAGCGGGGGGGCTTTTGGATACGCAGTATTTT.

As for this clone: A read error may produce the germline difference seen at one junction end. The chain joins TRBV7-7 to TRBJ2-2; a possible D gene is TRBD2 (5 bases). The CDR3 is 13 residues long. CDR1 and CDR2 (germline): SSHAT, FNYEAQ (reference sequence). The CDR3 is CASRTRNTGELFF. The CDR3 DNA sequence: TGTGCTAGCAGGACTCGAAACACCGGGGAGCTGTTTTTT.

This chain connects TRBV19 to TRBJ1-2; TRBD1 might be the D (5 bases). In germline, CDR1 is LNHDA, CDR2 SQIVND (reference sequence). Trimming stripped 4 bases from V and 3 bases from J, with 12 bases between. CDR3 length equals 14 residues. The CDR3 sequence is CASSSRARDYGYTF. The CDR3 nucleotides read TGTGCCAGTAGTAGCAGGGCCAGGGACTATGGCTACACCTTC.

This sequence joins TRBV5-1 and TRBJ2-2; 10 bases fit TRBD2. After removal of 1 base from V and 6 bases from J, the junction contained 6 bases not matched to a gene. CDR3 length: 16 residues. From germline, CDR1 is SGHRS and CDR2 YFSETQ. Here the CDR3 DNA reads TGCGCCAGCAGCTTGAAAACTAGCGGGATTCCCGGGGAGCTGTTTTTT. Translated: CASSLKTSGIPGELFF.

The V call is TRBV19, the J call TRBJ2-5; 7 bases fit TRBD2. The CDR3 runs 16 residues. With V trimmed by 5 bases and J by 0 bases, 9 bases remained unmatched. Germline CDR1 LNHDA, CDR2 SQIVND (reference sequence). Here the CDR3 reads CASSPRLARYQETQYF. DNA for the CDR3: TGTGCCAGTAGTCCGAGACTAGCTAGGTACCAAGAGACCCAGTACTTC.

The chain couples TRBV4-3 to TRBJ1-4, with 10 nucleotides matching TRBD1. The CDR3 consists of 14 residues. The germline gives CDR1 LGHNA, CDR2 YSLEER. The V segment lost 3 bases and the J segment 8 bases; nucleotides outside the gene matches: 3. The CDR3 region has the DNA TGCGCCAGCAGCCAGGGACAGGGGAACGAAAAACTGTTTTTT. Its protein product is CASSQGQGNEKLFF.

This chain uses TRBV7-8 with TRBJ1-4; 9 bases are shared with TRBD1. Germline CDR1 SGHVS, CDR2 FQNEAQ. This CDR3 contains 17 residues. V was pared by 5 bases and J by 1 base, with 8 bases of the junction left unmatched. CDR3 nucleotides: TGTGCCAGCAGCCCCCTAGGGACAGGGAAAACTAATGAAAAACTGTTTTTT. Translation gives CASSPLGTGKTNEKLFF. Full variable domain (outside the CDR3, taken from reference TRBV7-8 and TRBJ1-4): GAGVSQSPRYKVAKRGQDVALRCDPISGHVSLFWYQQALGQGPEFLTYFQNEAQLDKSGLPSDRFFAERPEGSVSTLKIQRTQQEDSAVYLCASSPLGTGKTNEKLFFGSGTQLSVL.

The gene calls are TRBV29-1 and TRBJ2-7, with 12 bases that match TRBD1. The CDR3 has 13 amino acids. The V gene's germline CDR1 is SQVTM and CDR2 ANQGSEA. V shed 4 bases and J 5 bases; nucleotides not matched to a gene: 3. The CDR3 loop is CSVGDRGHHEQYF. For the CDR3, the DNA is TGCAGCGTTGGGGACAGGGGGCACCACGAGCAGTACTTC.

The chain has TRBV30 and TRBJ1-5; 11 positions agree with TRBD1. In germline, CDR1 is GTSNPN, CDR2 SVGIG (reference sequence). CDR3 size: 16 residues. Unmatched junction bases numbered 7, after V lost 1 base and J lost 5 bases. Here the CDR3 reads CAWSGPGQGVHQPQHF. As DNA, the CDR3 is TGTGCCTGGAGTGGACCGGGACAGGGGGTACATCAGCCCCAGCATTTT.

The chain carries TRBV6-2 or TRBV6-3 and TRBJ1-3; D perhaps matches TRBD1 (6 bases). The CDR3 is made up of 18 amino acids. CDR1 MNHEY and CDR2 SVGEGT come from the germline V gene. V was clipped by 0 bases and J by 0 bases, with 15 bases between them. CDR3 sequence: CASSYSTGTPHSGNTIYF. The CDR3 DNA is TGTGCCAGCAGTTACTCGACAGGCACGCCACACTCTGGAAACACCATATATTTT.

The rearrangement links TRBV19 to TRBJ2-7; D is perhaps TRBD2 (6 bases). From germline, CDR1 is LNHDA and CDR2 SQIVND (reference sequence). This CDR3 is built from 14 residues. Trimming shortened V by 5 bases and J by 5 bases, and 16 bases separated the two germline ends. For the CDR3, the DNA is TGTGCCAGTAGTGTTCGACTAGTACTCCACGAGCAGTACTTC. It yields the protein CASSVRLVLHEQYF.

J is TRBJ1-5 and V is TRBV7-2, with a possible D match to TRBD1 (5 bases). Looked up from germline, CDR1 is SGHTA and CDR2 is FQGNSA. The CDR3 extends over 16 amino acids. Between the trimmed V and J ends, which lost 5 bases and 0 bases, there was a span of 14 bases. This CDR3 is CASSKRGGYSNQPQHF. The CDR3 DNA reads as TGTGCCAGCAGCAAACGGGGGGGTTATAGCAATCAGCCCCAGCATTTT.

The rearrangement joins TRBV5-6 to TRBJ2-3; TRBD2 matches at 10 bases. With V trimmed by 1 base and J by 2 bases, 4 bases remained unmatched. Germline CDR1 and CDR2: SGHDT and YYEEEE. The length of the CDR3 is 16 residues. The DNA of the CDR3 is TGTGCCAGCAGCTTGTTACTAGCGGGACCCACAGATACGCAGTATTTT. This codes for CASSLLLAGPTDTQYF.

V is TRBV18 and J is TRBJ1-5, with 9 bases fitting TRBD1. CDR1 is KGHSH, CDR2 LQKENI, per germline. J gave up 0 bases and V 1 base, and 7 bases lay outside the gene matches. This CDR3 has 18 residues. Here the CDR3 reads CASSPRVGTGNSNQPQHF. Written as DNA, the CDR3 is TGTGCCAGCTCACCACGAGTTGGGACAGGGAATAGCAATCAGCCCCAGCATTTT. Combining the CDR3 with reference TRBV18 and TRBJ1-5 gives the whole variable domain NAGVMQNPRHLVRRRGQEARLRCSPMKGHSHVYWYRQLPEEGLKFMVYLQKENIIDESGMPKERFSAEFPKEGPSILRIQQVVRGDSAAYFCASSPRVGTGNSNQPQHFGDGTRLSIL.